This T cell receptor beta chain stems from a study of blood T cell repertoires in COVID-19. The CDR3 has 14 amino acids. The trim removed 7 bases at V and 5 bases at J, leaving 9 bases unmatched. Germline-derived CDR1 and CDR2 are MNHEY and SVGAGI. The table came from immunoSEQ multiplex PCR; TCRdb's copy has only in-frame clones and leaves some out. The sample holds roughly 410,000 clones, 75% to 90% seen once. This TCR was recovered from a middle-aged woman with COVID-19, enrolled during active disease. Sequences were obtained from peripheral blood. The chain combines TRBV6-5 with TRBJ2-5; 8 nucleotides align to TRBD1. The CDR3 is CASTKDRVLETQYF. The CDR3 DNA reads TGTGCCAGCACAAAGGACAGGGTGCTGGAGACCCAGTACTTC.